This T cell receptor (beta chain) comes out of a study of cytomegalovirus exposure and HLA in healthy donors. Primers for the PCR totalled 60 Vbeta and 13 Jbeta. TCRdb's copy holds only in-frame clones and misses some; the assay was immunoSEQ multiplex PCR. Counted here are fewer than 140,000 clones, more than 75% occurring once; the ten biggest clones make up 5% to 7.5%. Notes on the study in general: Analyses of presence and absence presupposed an approximately uniform sequencing depth across donors. Later work associated 16,951 TCR beta sequences with HLA alleles at 0.05 false discovery rate. A later analysis revealed that TCR association rates differed between HLA loci, peaking at DRB1 and bottoming out at HLA-C.

About this clone: The target antigen is unknown.

This sequence was found in a woman aged 50 to 60 in good health and CMV-seropositive. The specimen was PBMCs.

The CDR3 coding sequence is TGTGCCAGCAGCCGACAGGGCTACGAGCAGTACTTC. Protein sequence: CASSRQGYEQYF. The chain links TRBV4-2 to TRBJ2-7; TRBD1 matches at 7 bases. This CDR3 is built from 12 residues. J gave up 3 bases and V 4 bases, and 0 bases lay outside the gene matches. CDR1 and CDR2 (germline): LGHNA, YNFKEQ.